This entry is about one T cell receptor beta chain. Other nucleotide sequences in the sample specify the same CDR3. V was clipped by 1 base and J by 4 bases, with 7 bases between them. This CDR3 is 13 amino acids long. Per the germline V gene, CDR1 is SEHNR and CDR2 is FQNEAQ (reference sequence). Assay: immunoSEQ multiplex PCR; the TCRdb copy retains only in-frame clones and omits some. There are roughly 180,000 clones in the sample; roughly nine tenths occur only once, and more than 1.5% lies in the top ten. This record belongs to a study of T cell responses to AZD1222 COVID-19 vaccine. Here the sequenced sample was peripheral blood, taken 28 days after the second AZD1222 dose. The J gene is TRBJ1-2, the V gene TRBV7-9, with a weak D call TRBD1 (5 bases). The receptor's source is an adult who received the AZD1222 COVID-19 vaccine. CDR3: CASSLGQGYGYTF. The DNA of the CDR3 is TGTGCCAGCAGCTTAGGGCAGGGCTATGGCTACACCTTC.